Shown below are 32 T cell receptor beta chains from a single sample sequenced in a study of T-cell memory formation after mild COVID-19. Via MiXCR, TCRdb re-called the 5' RACE reads, giving one row per CDR3 protein. This repertoire shows approximately 570,000 distinct CDR3 sequences, around 17% found once; its top ten account for about 11%. Sequencing was carried out using PBMCs or a T cell subset sorted from them (not recorded which). The receptors originated from an adult woman who had mild COVID-19 (a few samples of this study predate the infection). Cell type and time point are not known.

The chain has TRBV9 and TRBJ2-7; D is perhaps TRBD1 or TRBD2 (5 bases each). V lost 2 bases and J 5 bases, leaving 20 bases between the germline ends. Germline lookup yields CDR1 SGDLS and CDR2 YYNGEE. This CDR3 has 16 residues. Here the CDR3 reads CASSVDGTVNTDEQYF. The CDR3, as DNA: TGTGCCAGCAGCGTGGACGGGACCGTTAATACCGACGAGCAGTACTTC.

This clonotype appeared a few times. The rearrangement joins TRBV24-1 to TRBJ2-7, with a possible D match to TRBD2 (5 bases). Germline V gene lookup returns CDR1 KGHDR and CDR2 SFDVKD. This CDR3 is 16 amino acids long. The ends were cut back, 1 base at V and 4 bases at J, with 16 bases in the middle. The CDR3 DNA reads as TGTGCCACCAGTGATTTTACCCGAAACGGGGTTTACGAGCAGTACTTC. This codes for CATSDFTRNGVYEQYF.

This clonotype came up a few times. The chain is built from TRBV6-2 or TRBV6-3 and TRBJ2-1, with TRBD2 identical over 10 bases. The CDR3 totals 15 residues. Germline V lookup: CDR1 MNHEY, CDR2 SVGEGT. The ends lost 3 bases at V and 4 bases at J; junction bases unmatched: 3. CDR3 sequence (DNA): TGTGCCAGCAGTTATCAGACTAGCGGGTACAATGAGCAGTTCTTC. Amino acids: CASSYQTSGYNEQFF.

A few counts support this clonotype. The chain is built from TRBV27 and TRBJ1-6; D is uncertain. Germline V lookup: CDR1 MNHEY, CDR2 SMNVEV (reference sequence). The CDR3 totals 16 residues. Trimming took 1 base from V and 8 from J, leaving 15 bases between them. For the CDR3, the DNA is TGTGCCAGCAGTTTATTTCGGGGTTCGGTGGATTCACCCCTCCACTTT. It yields the protein CASSLFRGSVDSPLHF.

A few counts support this clonotype. The V gene is TRBV5-1, the J gene TRBJ2-2; a weak D match, TRBD2 (6 bases). The CDR3 runs to 13 residues. Between the trimmed V and J ends, which lost 4 bases and 4 bases, there was a span of 8 bases. Germline CDR1 SGHRS, CDR2 YFSETQ. CDR3 protein: CASSRRATGELFF. CDR3 nucleotides: TGCGCCAGCAGCCGGAGGGCCACCGGGGAGCTGTTTTTT.

This clonotype has a handful of counts. The gene calls are TRBV7-9 and TRBJ1-3; possible D gene TRBD1, 5 bases. This CDR3 is built from 15 residues. Germline lookup yields CDR1 SEHNR and CDR2 FQNEAQ (reference sequence). Trimming removed 1 base from V and 4 bases from J, with 11 bases in between. CDR3 region: CASSLGGTEGNTIYF. The CDR3 coding sequence is TGTGCCAGCAGCTTAGGGGGGACGGAAGGAAACACCATATATTTT.

V is TRBV7-2 and J is TRBJ2-2; either TRBD1 or TRBD2 may fit D (5 bases each). Germline-derived CDR1 and CDR2 are SGHTA and FQGNSA. This CDR3 is 15 amino acids long. Between the trimmed V and J ends, which lost 5 bases and 5 bases, there was a span of 15 bases. The CDR3 spells CASSQGPPGTGELFF. CDR3 coding DNA: TGTGCCAGCAGCCAGGGACCCCCGGGGACCGGGGAGCTGTTTTTT.

This chain connects TRBV27 to TRBJ2-2, with 10 positions matching TRBD2. The V and J ends lost 6 bases and 7 bases, in that order; junction bases with no gene match: 26. The length of the CDR3 is 21 residues. Germline V gene lookup returns CDR1 MNHEY and CDR2 SMNVEV (reference sequence). As DNA, the CDR3 is TGTGCCAGCAGCCCTAAACTGTACCGACTAGCGGGTCCCGGAAGGGTCGGGGAGCTGTTTTTT. Residues: CASSPKLYRLAGPGRVGELFF.

This clonotype was observed at least ten times. The rearrangement links TRBV9 to TRBJ1-1; TRBD1 might be the D (6 bases). CDR3 length: 15 residues. V was pared by 3 bases and J by 9 bases, with 21 bases between. Germline V gene sequence: CDR1 SGDLS, CDR2 YYNGEE. CDR3 protein: CASSGGGEGWGKAFF. CDR3 nucleotide sequence: TGTGCCAGCAGCGGAGGGGGTGAAGGTTGGGGAAAAGCTTTCTTT.

Many counts were recorded for this clonotype. The rearrangement joins TRBV12-3 or TRBV12-4 to TRBJ2-3; D might be TRBD2 (6 bases). The germline V and J ends were trimmed by 3 bases and 0 bases, with 7 bases remaining between them. The CDR3 runs 14 residues. CDR3 nucleotide sequence: TGTGCCAGCAGTTTTGCGGGGAGCACAGATACGCAGTATTTT. It encodes CASSFAGSTDTQYF.

CDR3 amino acids: CSAPATGDYGYTF. CDR3 nucleotides: TGCAGTGCTCCTGCGACAGGGGACTATGGCTACACCTTC. The chain has TRBV20-1 and TRBJ1-2; TRBD1 aligns across 8 bases. This CDR3 is built from 13 residues. Germline V lookup: CDR1 DFQATT, CDR2 SNEGSKA (reference sequence). With V trimmed by 5 bases and J by 3 bases, 5 bases remained unmatched.

This clonotype was observed a few times. This rearrangement joins TRBV20-1 to TRBJ1-1; 7 positions agree with TRBD1. Unmatched junction bases numbered 7, after V lost 4 bases and J lost 5 bases. The CDR3 consists of 13 residues. Germline loops: CDR1 DFQATT, CDR2 SNEGSKA (reference sequence). Here the CDR3 reads CSATSHRGTEAFF. The CDR3 nucleotides are TGCAGTGCTACCTCACACAGGGGAACTGAAGCTTTCTTT.

This clonotype has only a few counts. The junction departs from the called germline gene at one end, perhaps through a read error. The chain joins TRBV20-1 to TRBJ1-1; TRBD1 is a possible D gene (6 bases). From germline, CDR1 is DFQATT and CDR2 SNEGSKA (reference sequence). The CDR3 has 11 amino acids. Written as DNA, the CDR3 is TGCAGTGCGGAGGGGTCAGGGGTACTTCCCTTT. This gives the protein CSAEGSGVLPF.

This clonotype has more than one count but fewer than ten. This sequence joins TRBV10-3 and TRBJ2-3; unclear D gene. Germline CDR1 reads ENHRY; CDR2 reads SYGVKD. This CDR3 contains 15 residues. V lost 8 bases and J lost 6, with 21 bases in between. In DNA, the CDR3 is TGTGCCATCGGTTCCAGCGCGAAACTGGGGGATACGCAGTATTTT. Amino acid sequence: CAIGSSAKLGDTQYF.

The chain has TRBV7-2 and TRBJ2-3; D unclear. Germline CDR1 and CDR2: SGHTA and FQGNSA. The CDR3 sequence is 11 residues long. V lost 5 bases, J lost 6 bases, and 6 bases lay in between. CDR3 amino acids: CASSPVDTQYF. In nucleotides, the CDR3 is TGTGCCAGCAGCCCGGTCGATACGCAGTATTTT.

This clonotype was recorded a few times. CDR3 bases: TGCAGTGCTAGAGCCTCCCAGGGTACGGAGACCCAGTACTTC. Translation: CSARASQGTETQYF. The chain carries TRBV20-1 and TRBJ2-5; the D gene is possibly TRBD1 (5 bases). V lost 1 base and J lost 5, with 14 bases in between. The germline gives CDR1 DFQATT, CDR2 SNEGSKA (reference sequence). This CDR3 contains 14 residues.

This clonotype was seen repeatedly, ten times or more. This chain uses TRBV12-3 or TRBV12-4 with TRBJ2-1, with TRBD2 matching over 7 bases. This CDR3 has 15 residues. The V segment lost 0 bases and the J segment 4 bases; nucleotides outside the gene matches: 3. CDR3 residues: CASSLAGGAYNEQFF. The CDR3 DNA reads as TGTGCCAGCAGTTTAGCGGGAGGGGCTTACAATGAGCAGTTCTTC.

In its sample, this clonotype was seen a few times. CDR3 nucleotide sequence: TGTGCCAGCAGCTTCTCCTTCAACGACGGGACCGGGGAGCTGTTTTTT. Encoded protein: CASSFSFNDGTGELFF. The rearrangement uses TRBV7-9 and TRBJ2-2; D ambiguous. Trimming took off 3 bases at V and 5 bases at J, with 16 bases between the two ends. Germline values: CDR1 SEHNR, CDR2 FQNEAQ (reference sequence). The CDR3 is 16 amino acids.

The V and J genes are TRBV6-5 and TRBJ2-7; 7 bases fit TRBD1. Germline V CDR1 and CDR2: MNHEY, SVGAGI. The CDR3 runs 17 residues. V shed 0 bases, J shed 3 bases, and the junction held 11 bases outside the gene matches. The CDR3 bases are TGTGCCAGCAGTTACTCGCGGAGACAGGGAATCGTCTACGAGCAGTACTTC. Protein: CASSYSRRQGIVYEQYF.

V gene TRBV2 combines with J gene TRBJ2-7, with 10 positions matching TRBD2. V gave up 7 bases and J gave up 3 bases; unmatched junction bases: 9. There are 15 residues in the CDR3. From germline, CDR1 is SNHLY and CDR2 FYNNEI. CDR3 nucleotides: TGTGCCAGCATGCCAGCGGGAGGGATAGACTACGAGCAGTACTTC. Its protein product is CASMPAGGIDYEQYF.

This clonotype was picked up a small number of times. J is TRBJ2-1 and V is TRBV5-1; TRBD2 agrees at 14 bases. In germline, CDR1 is SGHRS, CDR2 YFSETQ. The CDR3 spans 17 residues. With V trimmed by 4 bases and J by 0 bases, 3 bases remained unmatched. The CDR3 protein is CASSPGLAGDSYNEQFF. The CDR3 region has the DNA TGCGCCAGCAGCCCGGGACTAGCGGGGGACTCCTACAATGAGCAGTTCTTC.

This clonotype was detected only a few times. This chain links TRBV7-2 with TRBJ2-7, with D tentatively TRBD1 (6 bases). V gave up 0 bases and J gave up 8 bases, with 11 bases separating them. The germline V gene has CDR1 SGHTA and CDR2 FQGNSA. There are 13 residues in the CDR3. Here the CDR3 reads CASSLALGHKQYF. Written as DNA, the CDR3 is TGTGCCAGCAGCTTAGCGTTGGGACACAAGCAGTACTTC.

Only a few counts were recorded for this clonotype. The V gene is TRBV5-1, the J gene TRBJ1-6, with 12 bases fitting TRBD1. Trimming removed 0 bases from V and 8 bases from J; junction bases left unmatched: 12. Germline V gene data show CDR1 as SGHRS and CDR2 as YFSETQ. The CDR3 runs 19 residues. CDR3 DNA sequence: TGCGCCAGCAGCTTGGCGCGACGGGACAGGGGGCGGTTCGATTCACCCCTCCACTTT. Translation: CASSLARRDRGRFDSPLHF. Using reference TRBV5-1 and TRBJ1-6 for the parts outside the CDR3, the full variable domain is KAGVTQTPRYLIKTRGQQVTLSCSPISGHRSVSWYQQTPGQGLQFLFEYFSETQRNKGNFPGRFSGRQFSNSRSEMNVSTLELGDSALYLCASSLARRDRGRFDSPLHFGNGTRLTVT.

This clonotype was counted only a few times. The chain uses TRBV20-1 and TRBJ1-2; no firm D call. This CDR3 is built from 16 residues. Per the germline V gene, CDR1 is DFQATT and CDR2 is SNEGSKA (reference sequence). The V end was cut by 0 bases, the J end by 0 bases, with 14 bases between. DNA of the CDR3: TGCAGTGCTAGAGAGCTAAGGCGGACCTCTAACTATGGCTACACCTTC. Encoded protein: CSARELRRTSNYGYTF.

This clonotype was picked up many times. This chain uses TRBV20-1 with TRBJ2-7; a weak D match, TRBD2 (6 bases). V was trimmed by 2 bases and J by 2 bases, leaving 16 bases between them. Germline V gives CDR1 DFQATT, CDR2 SNEGSKA (reference sequence). The CDR3 consists of 15 residues. CDR3 sequence: CSARSLRDFAYEQYF. DNA for the CDR3: TGCAGTGCTAGATCTCTCCGGGACTTTGCCTACGAGCAGTACTTC.

This clonotype was detected many times. The rearrangement links TRBV12-3 or TRBV12-4 to TRBJ1-4; no clear D. Deletions cut 3 bases from V and 5 bases from J, with 4 bases between. The CDR3 is 12 amino acids. The CDR3 spells CASSFGNEKLFF. The CDR3 bases are TGTGCCAGCAGTTTTGGGAATGAAAAACTGTTTTTT.

This clonotype has more than one count but fewer than ten. The chain's CDR3 is CASSLGPARQPNEQYF. The CDR3 DNA reads TGTGCCAGCAGCTTAGGTCCGGCGCGACAGCCTAACGAGCAGTACTTC. The V and J genes are TRBV7-9 and TRBJ2-7; D possibly corresponds to TRBD1 (5 bases). This CDR3 spans 16 amino acids. Trimming shortened V by 1 base and J by 5 bases, and 18 bases separated the two germline ends. Germline V gene lookup returns CDR1 SEHNR and CDR2 FQNEAQ (reference sequence).

This chain joins TRBV9 and TRBJ2-3; 9 bases map to TRBD1. The CDR3 has 13 residues. V lost 4 bases, J lost 6 bases, and 3 bases stayed unmatched. CDR1 SGDLS and CDR2 YYNGEE come from the germline V gene. Here the CDR3 DNA reads TGTGCCAGCAGCCCGGACAGGGGTGATACGCAGTATTTT. It is translated as CASSPDRGDTQYF.

This clonotype has more than one count but fewer than ten. This rearrangement joins TRBV29-1 to TRBJ1-1, with a possible D match to TRBD1 (5 bases). CDR1 and CDR2 from the germline V gene are SQVTM and ANQGSEA. The length of the CDR3 is 15 residues. V gave up 6 bases and J gave up 2 bases, with 19 bases separating them. DNA for the CDR3: TGCAGCGTCCAAGGTGGGGGTTTGAGAAACACTGAAGCTTTCTTT. Encoded protein: CSVQGGGLRNTEAFF.

This chain joins TRBV7-9 and TRBJ2-5; TRBD1 aligns across 7 bases. The CDR3 is made up of 15 amino acids. CDR1 and CDR2 from the germline V gene are SEHNR and FQNEAQ (reference sequence). Trimming cost V 1 base and J 3 bases; bases outside gene matches: 5. DNA for the CDR3: TGTGCCAGCAGCTTAGGGGGGACAGCAAAAGAGACCCAGTACTTC. It encodes CASSLGGTAKETQYF. Based on the CDR3 plus reference TRBV7-9 and TRBJ2-5, the full variable domain is DTGVSQNPRHKITKRGQNVTFRCDPISEHNRLYWYRQTLGQGPEFLTYFQNEAQLEKSRLLSDRFSAERPKGSFSTLEIQRTEQGDSAMYLCASSLGGTAKETQYFGPGTRLLVL.

The chain uses TRBV29-1 and TRBJ1-3; the D is unclear. There are 14 residues in the CDR3. Germline CDR1 is SQVTM and CDR2 is ANQGSEA. V lost 6 bases to trimming and J lost 2 bases, with 14 bases between them. CDR3 residues: CSVVGDTAGNTIYF. In DNA form, the CDR3 reads TGCAGCGTCGTTGGAGATACAGCTGGAAACACCATATATTTT.

This clonotype was observed a handful of times. An end of the junction differs from the germline gene, which may be a read error. The rearrangement uses TRBV7-2 and TRBJ2-5; D is undetermined. From germline, CDR1 is SGHTA and CDR2 FQGNSA. The CDR3 totals 11 residues. CDR3 in amino acids: CASSSLNVLDF. As DNA, the CDR3 is TGTGCCAGCAGCTCCCTGAACGTTTTGGACTTC.